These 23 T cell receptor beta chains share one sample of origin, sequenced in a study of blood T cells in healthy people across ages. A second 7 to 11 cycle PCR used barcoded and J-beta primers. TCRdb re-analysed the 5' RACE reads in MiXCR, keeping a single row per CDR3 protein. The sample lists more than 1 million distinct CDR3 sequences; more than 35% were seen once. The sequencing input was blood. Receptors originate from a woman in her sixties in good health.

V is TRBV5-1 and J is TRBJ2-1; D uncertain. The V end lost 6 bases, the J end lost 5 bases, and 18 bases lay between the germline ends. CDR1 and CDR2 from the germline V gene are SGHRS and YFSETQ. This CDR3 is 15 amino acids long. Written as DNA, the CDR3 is TGCGCCAGCAATCCTCTAGTGGCGAGTAACAATGAGCAGTTCTTC. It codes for CASNPLVASNNEQFF.

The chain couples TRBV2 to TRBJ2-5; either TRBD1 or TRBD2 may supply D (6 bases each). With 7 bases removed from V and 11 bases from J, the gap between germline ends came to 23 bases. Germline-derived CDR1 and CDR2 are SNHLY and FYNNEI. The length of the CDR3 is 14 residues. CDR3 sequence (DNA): TGTGCCAGCATTCCCCTAGGGGGGATAAAGGAACAGTACTTC. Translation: CASIPLGGIKEQYF.

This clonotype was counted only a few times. Here the CDR3 DNA reads TGTGCCAGCTCACCTTTACAGGGGGCAGGATACAATGAGCAGTTCTTC. Its translation: CASSPLQGAGYNEQFF. The chain links TRBV18 to TRBJ2-1; 9 nucleotides align to TRBD1. Germline assignment: CDR1 KGHSH and CDR2 LQKENI. V was clipped by 3 bases and J by 4 bases; unmatched bases: 7. CDR3 size: 16 residues. Looking up the rest from reference TRBV18 and TRBJ2-1 gives the full variable domain: NAGVMQNPRHLVRRRGQEARLRCSPMKGHSHVYWYRQLPEEGLKFMVYLQKENIIDESGMPKERFSAEFPKEGPSILRIQQVVRGDSAAYFCASSPLQGAGYNEQFFGPGTRLTVL.

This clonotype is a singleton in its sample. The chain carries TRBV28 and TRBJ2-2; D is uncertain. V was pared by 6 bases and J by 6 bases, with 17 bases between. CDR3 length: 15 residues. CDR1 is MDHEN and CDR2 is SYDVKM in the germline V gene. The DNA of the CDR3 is TGTGCCAGCAGCAATCGGGCCCTGATGTCCGGGGAGCTGTTTTTT. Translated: CASSNRALMSGELFF.

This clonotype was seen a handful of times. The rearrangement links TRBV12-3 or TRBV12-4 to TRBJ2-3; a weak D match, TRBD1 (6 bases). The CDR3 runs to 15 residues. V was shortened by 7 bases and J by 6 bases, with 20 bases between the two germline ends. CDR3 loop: CASTPDRLGYDTQYF. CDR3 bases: TGTGCCAGCACCCCTGACAGGCTAGGGTATGATACGCAGTATTTT.

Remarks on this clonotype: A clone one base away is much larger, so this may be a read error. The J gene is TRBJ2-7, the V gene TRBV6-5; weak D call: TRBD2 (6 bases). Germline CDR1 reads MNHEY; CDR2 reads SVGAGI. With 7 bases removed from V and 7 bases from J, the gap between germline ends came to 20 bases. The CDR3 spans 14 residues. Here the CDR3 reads CASKVQLAGLEQYF. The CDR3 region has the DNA TGTGCCAGCAAAGTGCAGTTGGCGGGGCTTGAGCAGTACTTC.

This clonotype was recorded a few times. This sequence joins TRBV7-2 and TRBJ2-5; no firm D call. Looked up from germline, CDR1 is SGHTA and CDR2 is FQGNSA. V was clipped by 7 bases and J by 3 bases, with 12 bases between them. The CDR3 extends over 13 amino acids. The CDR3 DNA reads TGTGCCAGCACCCCCCGACTCAAAGAGACCCAGTACTTC. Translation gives CASTPRLKETQYF.

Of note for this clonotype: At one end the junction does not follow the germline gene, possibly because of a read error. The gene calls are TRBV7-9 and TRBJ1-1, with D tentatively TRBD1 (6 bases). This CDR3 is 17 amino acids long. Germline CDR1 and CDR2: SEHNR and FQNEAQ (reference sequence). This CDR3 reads CASSSNVRGHRNTEAFF. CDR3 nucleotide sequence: TGTGCCAGCAGCTCGAATGTGAGGGGACATAGGAACACTGAGGCTTTCTTT.

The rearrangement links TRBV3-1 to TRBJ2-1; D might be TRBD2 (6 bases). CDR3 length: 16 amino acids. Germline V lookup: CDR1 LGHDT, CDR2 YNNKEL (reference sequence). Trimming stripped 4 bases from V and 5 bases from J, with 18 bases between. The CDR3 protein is CASSLARDSPDNEQFF. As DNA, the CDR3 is TGTGCCAGCAGCCTAGCGAGGGACTCCCCGGACAATGAGCAGTTCTTC.

The CDR3 reads CASSQRLGDGYTF. The CDR3 nucleotides are TGTGCCAGCAGCCAAAGGCTGGGGGATGGCTACACCTTC. The J gene is TRBJ1-2, the V gene TRBV11-2, with TRBD1 as a possible D gene (5 bases). The CDR3 is 13 amino acids. Per the germline V gene, CDR1 is SGHAT and CDR2 is FQNNGV. The V and J ends lost 5 bases and 6 bases respectively, with 13 bases between them.

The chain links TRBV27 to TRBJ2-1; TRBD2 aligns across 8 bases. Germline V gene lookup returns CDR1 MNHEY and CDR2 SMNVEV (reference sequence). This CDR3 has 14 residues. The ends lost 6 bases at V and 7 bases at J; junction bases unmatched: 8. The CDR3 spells CASRSGGGGNEQFF. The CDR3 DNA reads TGTGCCAGCAGGTCGGGCGGCGGGGGGAATGAGCAGTTCTTC.

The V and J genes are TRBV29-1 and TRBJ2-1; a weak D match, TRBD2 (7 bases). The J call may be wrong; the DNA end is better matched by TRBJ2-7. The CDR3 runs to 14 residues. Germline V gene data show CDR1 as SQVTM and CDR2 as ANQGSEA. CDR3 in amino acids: CSVRGPSSYNEQYF. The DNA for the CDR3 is TGCAGCGTGCGGGGGCCTTCCTCCTACAATGAGCAGTACTTC.

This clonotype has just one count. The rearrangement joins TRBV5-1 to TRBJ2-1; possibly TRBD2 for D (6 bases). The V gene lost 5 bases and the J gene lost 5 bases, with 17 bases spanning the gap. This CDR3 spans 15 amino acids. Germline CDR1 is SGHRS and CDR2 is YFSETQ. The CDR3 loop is CASSQTSSQNNEQFF. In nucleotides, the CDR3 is TGCGCCAGCAGTCAAACTAGCAGCCAAAACAATGAGCAGTTCTTC.

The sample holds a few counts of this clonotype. CDR3 region: CASSFQTDTQYF. In DNA, the CDR3 is TGTGCCAGCAGCTTTCAAACAGATACGCAGTATTTT. The genes are TRBV11-2 and TRBJ2-3; unclear D gene. The V end lost 3 bases, the J end lost 3 bases, and 4 bases lay between the germline ends. CDR3 size: 12 residues. Germline values: CDR1 SGHAT, CDR2 FQNNGV.

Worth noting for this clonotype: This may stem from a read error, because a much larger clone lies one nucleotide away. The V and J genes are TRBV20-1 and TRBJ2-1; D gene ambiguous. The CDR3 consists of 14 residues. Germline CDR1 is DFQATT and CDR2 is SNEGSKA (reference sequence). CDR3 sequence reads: CCARDADVYNEQFF. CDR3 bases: TGCTGTGCTAGAGATGCAGACGTCTACAATGAGCAGTTCTTC.

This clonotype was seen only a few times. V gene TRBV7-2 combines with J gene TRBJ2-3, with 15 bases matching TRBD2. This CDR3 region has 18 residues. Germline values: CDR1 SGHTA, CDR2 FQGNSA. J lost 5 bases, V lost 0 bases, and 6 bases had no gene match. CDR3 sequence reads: CASSLAGLAGGPGDTQYF. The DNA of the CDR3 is TGTGCCAGCAGCTTAGCCGGACTAGCGGGAGGGCCTGGAGATACGCAGTATTTT.

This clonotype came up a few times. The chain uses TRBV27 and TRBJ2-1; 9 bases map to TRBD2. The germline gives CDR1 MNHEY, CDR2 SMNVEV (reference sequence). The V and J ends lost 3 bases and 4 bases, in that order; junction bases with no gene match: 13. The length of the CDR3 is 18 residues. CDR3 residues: CASSFQIRTSARYNEQFF. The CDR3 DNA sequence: TGTGCCAGCAGTTTCCAAATTAGGACTAGCGCTCGGTACAATGAGCAGTTCTTC.

CDR3 loop: CSARVGTMDSPLHF. In DNA, the CDR3 is TGCAGTGCTAGAGTAGGGACTATGGATTCACCCCTCCACTTT. This chain joins TRBV20-1 and TRBJ1-6; D may be TRBD1 (5 bases). Per the germline V gene, CDR1 is DFQATT and CDR2 is SNEGSKA (reference sequence). The CDR3 has 14 residues. Trimming left V 1 base short and J 8 bases short, with 12 bases between.

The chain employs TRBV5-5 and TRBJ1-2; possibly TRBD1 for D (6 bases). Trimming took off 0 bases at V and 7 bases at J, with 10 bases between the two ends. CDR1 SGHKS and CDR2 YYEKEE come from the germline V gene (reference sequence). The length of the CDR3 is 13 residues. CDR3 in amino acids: CASSLEGHGGYTF. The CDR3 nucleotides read TGTGCCAGCAGCTTGGAGGGACATGGTGGCTACACCTTC.

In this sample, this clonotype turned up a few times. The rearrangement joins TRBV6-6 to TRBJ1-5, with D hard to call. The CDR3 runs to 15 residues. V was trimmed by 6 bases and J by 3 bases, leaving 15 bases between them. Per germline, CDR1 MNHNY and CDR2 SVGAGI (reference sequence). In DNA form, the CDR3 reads TGTGCCAGCAGGGGCGGGGTGCCTTACAATCAGCCCCAGCATTTT. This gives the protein CASRGGVPYNQPQHF.

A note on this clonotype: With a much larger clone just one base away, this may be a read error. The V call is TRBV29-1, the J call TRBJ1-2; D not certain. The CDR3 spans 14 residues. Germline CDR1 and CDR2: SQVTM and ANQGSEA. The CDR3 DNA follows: TGCAGCGTTGAAGGCGCGGTAGCCTCCTATGGCCACACCTTC. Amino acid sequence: CSVEGAVASYGHTF. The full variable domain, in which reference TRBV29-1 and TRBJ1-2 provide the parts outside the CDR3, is SAVISQKPSRDICQRGTSLTIQCQVDSQVTMMFWYRQQPGQSLTLIATANQGSEATYESGFVIDKFPISRPNLTFSTLTVSNMSPEDSSIYLCSVEGAVASYGHTFGSGTRLTVV.

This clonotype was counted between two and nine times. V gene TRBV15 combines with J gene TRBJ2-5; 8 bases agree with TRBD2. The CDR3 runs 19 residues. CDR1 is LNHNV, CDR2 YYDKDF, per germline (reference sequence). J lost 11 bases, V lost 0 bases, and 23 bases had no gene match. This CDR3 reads CATSREPSWAGGLGNEQYF. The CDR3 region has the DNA TGTGCCACCAGCAGAGAGCCCTCCTGGGCGGGGGGACTAGGAAATGAGCAGTACTTC.

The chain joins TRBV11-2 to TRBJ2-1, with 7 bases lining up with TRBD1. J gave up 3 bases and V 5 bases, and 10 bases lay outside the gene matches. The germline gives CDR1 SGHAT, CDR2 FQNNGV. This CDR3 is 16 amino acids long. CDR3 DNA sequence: TGTGCCAGCAGCCAAGGGGGCGCGGATGACTACAATGAGCAGTTCTTC. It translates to CASSQGGADDYNEQFF.